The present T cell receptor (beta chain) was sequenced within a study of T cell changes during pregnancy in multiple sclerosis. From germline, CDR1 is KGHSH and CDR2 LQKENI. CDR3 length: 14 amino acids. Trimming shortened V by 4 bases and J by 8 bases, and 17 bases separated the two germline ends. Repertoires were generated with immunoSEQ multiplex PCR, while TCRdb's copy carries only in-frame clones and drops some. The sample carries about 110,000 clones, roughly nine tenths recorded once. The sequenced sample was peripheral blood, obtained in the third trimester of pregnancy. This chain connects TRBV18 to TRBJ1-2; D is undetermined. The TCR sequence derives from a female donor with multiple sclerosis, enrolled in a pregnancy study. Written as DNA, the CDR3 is TGTGCCAGCTCACGGGTAGGCGACGGGAGAGGCTACACCTTC. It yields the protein CASSRVGDGRGYTF.